Here is one T cell receptor (beta chain) with its context. Germline V gene lookup returns CDR1 SGHAT and CDR2 FQNNGV. Trimming stripped 4 bases from V and 4 bases from J, with 14 bases between. CDR3 length: 14 residues. The sample originates from a study of T cell changes during pregnancy in multiple sclerosis. Profiled with immunoSEQ multiplex PCR; TCRdb holds only in-frame clones, not every one. This table has tens of thousands of clones, roughly 88% appearing once. Sequencing was performed on peripheral blood, taken in the third trimester of pregnancy. This TCR came from a female donor with multiple sclerosis, enrolled in a pregnancy study. The chain recombines TRBV11-2 with TRBJ2-7; D may be TRBD1 (6 bases). The DNA for the CDR3 is TGTGCCAGCAGCTCACAGGGTAAGGTGTACGAGCAGTACTTC. Translation gives CASSSQGKVYEQYF.